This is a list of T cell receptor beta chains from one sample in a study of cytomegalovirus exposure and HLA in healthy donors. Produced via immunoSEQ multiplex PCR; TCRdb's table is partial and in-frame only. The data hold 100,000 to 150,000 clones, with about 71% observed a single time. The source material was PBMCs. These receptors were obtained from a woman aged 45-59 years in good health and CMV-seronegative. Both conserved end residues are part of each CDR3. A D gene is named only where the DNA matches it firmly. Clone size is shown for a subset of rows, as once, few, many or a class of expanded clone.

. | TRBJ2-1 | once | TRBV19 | CASSIITGNEQFF | TGTGCCAGTAGTATCATAACGGGGAATGAGCAGTTCTTC
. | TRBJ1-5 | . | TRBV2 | CASSPSRRDQPQHF | TGTGCCAGCAGTCCCTCCCGTCGGGATCAGCCCCAGCATTTT
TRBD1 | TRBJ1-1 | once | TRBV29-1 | CSVVPRGITEAFF | TGCAGCGTTGTGCCCAGGGGGATCACTGAAGCTTTCTTT
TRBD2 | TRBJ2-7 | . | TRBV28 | CAIAIRTASGRLGEQYF | TGTGCCATCGCAATCCGTACCGCTAGCGGGAGACTGGGCGAGCAGTACTTC
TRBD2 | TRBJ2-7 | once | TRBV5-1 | CASSTGLAGDEQYF | TGCGCCAGCAGCACCGGACTAGCGGGAGACGAGCAGTACTTC
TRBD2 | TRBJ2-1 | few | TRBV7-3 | CASSPTTLAGSNEQFF | TGTGCCAGCAGCCCTACGACTCTAGCGGGGAGCAATGAGCAGTTCTTC
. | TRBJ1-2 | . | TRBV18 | CASSPISQGNYGYTF | TGTGCCAGCTCACCCATATCGCAGGGTAACTATGGCTACACCTTC
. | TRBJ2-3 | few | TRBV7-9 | CAELGGSTDTQYF | TGTGCCGAATTAGGCGGGAGCACAGATACGCAGTATTTT
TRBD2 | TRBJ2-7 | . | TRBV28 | CASSGPGLAGLTGSYEQYF | TGTGCCAGCAGTGGACCGGGACTAGCGGGACTTACCGGCTCCTACGAGCAGTACTTC
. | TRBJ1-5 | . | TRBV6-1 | CASSVAHSYSNQPQHF | TGTGCCAGCAGTGTAGCCCACAGCTATAGCAATCAGCCCCAGCATTTT
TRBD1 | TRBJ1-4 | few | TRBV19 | CASSFGQVDEKLFF | TGTGCCAGTAGTTTTGGACAGGTAGATGAAAAACTGTTTTTT